The rows below give T cell receptor beta chains drawn from one sample of a study of cytotoxic CD8 clonotypes in ibrutinib-treated CLL. Data came from immunoSEQ multiplex PCR; TCRdb stores just in-frame clones and leaves some out. The repertoire includes approximately 91,000 clones, roughly three quarters of them detected once, and roughly 4.8% sits in the top ten. Specimen: PBMCs, collected after 12 months of ibrutinib treatment. The receptors here all came from a human donor with chronic lymphocytic leukemia. CDR3s include the opening cysteine and the closing phenylalanine or tryptophan. A D gene is named only where the DNA matches it firmly. Some rows have no size entry. The others give once, few or many, or a class for an expanded clone.

>NA|TRBJ2-5|TRBV4-1|NA
TGCGCCAGCGGGACGTCGGGGGAGACCCAGTACTTC
CASGTSGETQYF
>NA|TRBJ1-1|TRBV2|NA
TGTGCCAGCATGGAGGCTGAGGCTTTCTTT
CASMEAEAFF
>NA|TRBJ2-6|TRBV5-5|once
TGTGCCAGCAGCTTTAGGGGACGGACCTCTGGGGCCAACGTCCTGACTTTC
CASSFRGRTSGANVLTF
>NA|TRBJ1-2|TRBV29-1|once
TGCAGCGTTCGTCAGGGTAACTATGGCTACACCTTC
CSVRQGNYGYTF
>NA|TRBJ2-7|TRBV27|few
TGTGCCAGCAGTTTCGGTGGGACCCACGCCGCCTACGAGCAGTACTTC
CASSFGGTHAAYEQYF
>TRBD1|TRBJ1-6|TRBV2|few
TGTGCCAGCAGTGAAACGGACAGGGGTGGGACCCTCCACTTT
CASSETDRGGTLHF
>NA|TRBJ1-1|TRBV2|NA
TGTGCCAGCAGTGTGGGGGAACACACTGAAGCTTTCTTT
CASSVGEHTEAFF
>NA|TRBJ2-7|TRBV7-2|few
TGTGCCAGCAGCCGACCAGGGTCTGGCGAGCAGTACTTC
CASSRPGSGEQYF
>NA|TRBJ2-2|TRBV30|NA
TGTGCCTGGAGTGGGTACAGGGAGACCGGGGAGCTGTTTTTT
CAWSGYRETGELFF
>TRBD1|TRBJ2-5|TRBV5-5|NA
TGTGCCAGCAGCTTGGGGACAGGCCAAGAGACCCAGTACTTC
CASSLGTGQETQYF
>TRBD2|TRBJ2-1|TRBV15|NA
TGTGCCACCAGCAGAGATCCCCTAGCGGGAGTTAGGTGGAATGAGCAGTTCTTC
CATSRDPLAGVRWNEQFF
>NA|TRBJ2-7|TRBV7-9|NA
TGTGCCAGCAGCCCCCCCGGGCGGGCGCCTGGCGAGCAGTACTTC
CASSPPGRAPGEQYF
>NA|TRBJ1-1|TRBV28|NA
TGTGCCAGCACCCAGCATGGGAACACTGAAGCTTTCTTT
CASTQHGNTEAFF